Presented here are 27 T cell receptor beta chains from one specimen sequenced in a study of cytomegalovirus exposure and HLA in healthy donors. PCR amplification relied on 60 Vbeta primers (plus 13 Jbeta primers). Assay: immunoSEQ multiplex PCR; the TCRdb copy retains only in-frame clones and omits some. The table has fewer than 150,000 clones, around 76% seen once. The sample comprised PBMCs. The receptors originated from a man in his sixties in good health and CMV-seropositive.

This clone was detected a few times. This chain joins TRBV19 and TRBJ2-6; tentatively, D is TRBD2 (5 bases). The CDR3 totals 18 residues. Germline V CDR1 and CDR2: LNHDA, SQIVND (reference sequence). Trimming pared 0 bases from V and 4 bases from J, leaving 16 bases between. CDR3 residues: CASSIDGLGSLGANVLTF. In DNA form, the CDR3 reads TGTGCCAGTAGTATAGACGGACTGGGATCTCTGGGGGCCAACGTCCTGACTTTC.

The chain links TRBV5-1 to TRBJ2-7; D call uncertain. V lost 0 bases and J lost 3, with 10 bases in between. The CDR3 is made up of 14 amino acids. CDR1 is SGHRS and CDR2 is YFSETQ in the germline V gene. This chain's CDR3 is CASSLESPGYEQYF. The CDR3 DNA is TGCGCCAGCAGCTTGGAGAGTCCAGGCTACGAGCAGTACTTC.

The rearrangement joins TRBV5-1 to TRBJ2-6, with D perhaps matching TRBD2 (6 bases). The CDR3 covers 19 residues. The ends were cut back, 4 bases at V and 0 bases at J, with 20 bases in the middle. Germline values: CDR1 SGHRS, CDR2 YFSETQ. The CDR3 DNA follows: TGCGCCAGCAGCGGATTGACGGGACTCCGTACCTCTGGGGCCAACGTCCTGACTTTC. Encoded protein: CASSGLTGLRTSGANVLTF.

The genes are TRBV10-3 and TRBJ2-4; tentative D call: TRBD1 (7 bases). V gave up 3 bases and J gave up 7 bases, with 16 bases separating them. This CDR3 region has 15 residues. CDR1 and CDR2 (germline): ENHRY, SYGVKD. The CDR3 DNA reads TGTGCCATCAGTGACTCAGACAGGGCGGGGAACATTCAGTACTTC. It yields the protein CAISDSDRAGNIQYF.

V usage is TRBV29-1 and J usage is TRBJ1-1; tentatively, D is TRBD1 (5 bases). Germline CDR1 is SQVTM and CDR2 is ANQGSEA. V lost 7 bases, J lost 3 bases, and 18 bases lay in between. The CDR3 extends over 14 amino acids. The CDR3 protein is CSAVLRGRHTEAFF. The DNA for the CDR3 is TGCAGCGCTGTCTTACGGGGGAGACACACTGAAGCTTTCTTT.

This clone occurred a few times. The chain employs TRBV6-1 and TRBJ2-3; TRBD1 matches 7 bases. Germline-derived CDR1 and CDR2 are MNHNS and SASEGT. The length of the CDR3 is 15 residues. V trimming: 2 bases; J trimming: 1 base; junction bases outside the gene matches: 3. DNA of the CDR3: TGTGCCAGCAGTGAACAGGGGGTCGGCACAGATACGCAGTATTTT. Protein: CASSEQGVGTDTQYF.

This clone was seen only once. The CDR3 region has the DNA TGTGCCAGCAGCGTAGGTAGGAGACAGGGGGCCGGAGAGACCCAGTACTTC. Amino acids: CASSVGRRQGAGETQYF. This rearrangement joins TRBV9 to TRBJ2-5; 10 bases are shared with TRBD1. J gave up 4 bases and V 0 bases, and 9 bases lay outside the gene matches. This CDR3 has 17 amino acids. CDR1 is SGDLS and CDR2 is YYNGEE in the germline V gene.

CDR3 in DNA: TGTGCCAGTAGTAATTCGGGGGACCAGCCCCAGCATTTT. Its translation: CASSNSGDQPQHF. The chain combines TRBV19 with TRBJ1-5; D is possibly TRBD1 (5 bases). This CDR3 spans 13 amino acids. In germline, CDR1 is LNHDA, CDR2 SQIVND (reference sequence). V dropped 4 bases and J dropped 7 bases, with 11 bases sitting between them.

This chain joins TRBV5-1 and TRBJ2-7; TRBD1 matches 7 bases. This CDR3 spans 13 amino acids. From germline, CDR1 is SGHRS and CDR2 YFSETQ. V dropped 7 bases and J dropped 1; count of bases not matched to a gene: 5. The CDR3 bases are TGCGCCAGCGCGAGACAGGGATCCTACGAGCAGTACTTC. It translates to CASARQGSYEQYF.

The chain uses TRBV28 and TRBJ2-4; weak D call: TRBD2 (6 bases). The V end was cut by 4 bases, the J end by 0 bases, with 10 bases between. The CDR3 consists of 15 residues. Germline CDR1 MDHEN, CDR2 SYDVKM. For the CDR3, the DNA is TGTGCCAGCAGTTCGGGGGTTCGAGCCAAAAACATTCAGTACTTC. It translates to CASSSGVRAKNIQYF.

The chain combines TRBV7-9 with TRBJ2-2, with 8 positions matching TRBD1. Trimming took 2 bases from V and 1 from J; bases not matched to a gene: 3. The CDR3 runs 16 residues. Germline V gives CDR1 SEHNR, CDR2 FQNEAQ (reference sequence). The DNA for the CDR3 is TGTGCCAGCAGCTTAAGTGGGACAGGGAACACCGGGGAGCTGTTTTTT. Translating it yields CASSLSGTGNTGELFF.

The rearrangement links TRBV6-5 to TRBJ1-4, with D possibly being TRBD1 (5 bases). The CDR3 is 15 residues long. The V gene's germline CDR1 is MNHEY and CDR2 SVGAGI. V was clipped by 4 bases and J by 4 bases, with 13 bases between them. The CDR3 sequence is CASSSTVYSNEKLFF. The CDR3 nucleotides read TGTGCCAGCAGTTCGACAGTTTACAGTAATGAAAAACTGTTTTTT.

This chain links TRBV6-6 with TRBJ1-1; D is ambiguous. Trimming took 7 bases from V and 5 from J, leaving 14 bases between them. The CDR3 is 13 residues long. The germline V gene has CDR1 MNHNY and CDR2 SVGAGI (reference sequence). CDR3 protein: CASKRRAETEAFF. The CDR3 DNA reads as TGTGCCAGCAAAAGGAGGGCTGAGACTGAAGCTTTCTTT.

The chain joins TRBV2 to TRBJ2-1; perhaps TRBD2 as D (7 bases). Germline assignment: CDR1 SNHLY and CDR2 FYNNEI. CDR3 length: 16 amino acids. With 7 bases removed from V and 3 bases from J, the gap between germline ends came to 19 bases. CDR3 amino acids: CASNWGGGFFYNEQFF. Here the CDR3 DNA reads TGTGCCAGCAATTGGGGAGGGGGGTTCTTCTACAATGAGCAGTTCTTC.

This clone has just one count. The rearrangement uses TRBV4-1 and TRBJ1-1; D gene ambiguous. V shed 3 bases and J shed 1 base, with 6 bases lying between them. The CDR3 sequence is 13 residues long. The germline CDR1 and CDR2 sequences are MGHRA and YSYEKL. The CDR3 sequence: CASSHRQNTEAFF. In DNA form, the CDR3 reads TGCGCCAGCAGCCATCGACAGAACACTGAAGCTTTCTTT.

The J gene is TRBJ2-1, the V gene TRBV5-4, with TRBD2 as a possible D gene (6 bases). Trimming shortened V by 0 bases and J by 3 bases, and 13 bases separated the two germline ends. This CDR3 has 16 residues. Germline CDR1 reads SGHNT; CDR2 reads YYREEE (reference sequence). CDR3 nucleotide sequence: TGTGCCAGCAGCTTGGGTTGGGGGGAGATCTACAATGAGCAGTTCTTC. Amino acids: CASSLGWGEIYNEQFF.

The chain joins TRBV5-1 to TRBJ2-2, with a tentative D call TRBD1 (5 bases). The CDR3 is 15 residues long. V shed 4 bases and J shed 2 bases, with 12 bases lying between them. Germline V CDR1 and CDR2: SGHRS, YFSETQ. The CDR3 region is CASSEQVINTGELFF. DNA for the CDR3: TGCGCCAGCAGCGAACAGGTTATCAACACCGGGGAGCTGTTTTTT.

The rearrangement uses TRBV18 and TRBJ2-2, with 7 bases lining up with TRBD1. CDR3 length equals 16 residues. In germline, CDR1 is KGHSH, CDR2 LQKENI. With V trimmed by 4 bases and J by 3 bases, 8 bases remained unmatched. The CDR3 bases are TGTGCCAGCTCACGTGGACAGGTTCGGGACACCGGGGAGCTGTTTTTT. Translation: CASSRGQVRDTGELFF.

This clone was seen a few times. The V call is TRBV9, the J call TRBJ2-2; TRBD2 agrees at 9 bases. CDR3 length: 17 amino acids. In germline, CDR1 is SGDLS, CDR2 YYNGEE. With V trimmed by 0 bases and J by 2 bases, 5 bases remained unmatched. CDR3 coding DNA: TGTGCCAGCAGCGTAGTACGGCTAGCGGGAAACACCGGGGAGCTGTTTTTT. The encoded protein is CASSVVRLAGNTGELFF.

This rearrangement joins TRBV5-4 to TRBJ1-4; 8 bases are shared with TRBD1. After removal of 4 bases from V and 3 bases from J, the junction contained 5 bases not matched to a gene. The germline gives CDR1 SGHNT, CDR2 YYREEE (reference sequence). The CDR3 length is 15 residues. This CDR3 is CASSTPGGPNEKLFF. CDR3 coding DNA: TGTGCCAGCAGCACGCCAGGGGGCCCTAATGAAAAACTGTTTTTT.

This chain links TRBV10-2 with TRBJ1-4, with TRBD1 matching over 7 bases. The CDR3 is made up of 16 amino acids. Germline lookup yields CDR1 WSHSY and CDR2 SAAADI. The V gene end was trimmed by 5 bases and the J gene end by 4 bases; junction bases not matched to a gene: 10. CDR3 loop: CASSTTMTGFNEKLFF. DNA of the CDR3: TGCGCCAGCAGTACCACAATGACAGGGTTTAATGAAAAACTGTTTTTT.

This rearrangement joins TRBV5-1 to TRBJ1-2, with TRBD1 identical over 7 bases. The germline gives CDR1 SGHRS, CDR2 YFSETQ. V shed 5 bases and J 7 bases; nucleotides not matched to a gene: 14. The CDR3 runs to 15 residues. CDR3 residues: CASRAETGLLGGYTF. The CDR3, as DNA: TGCGCCAGCAGGGCCGAGACAGGGCTTCTTGGTGGCTACACCTTC. The variable domain in full, with the rest retrieved from reference TRBV5-1 and TRBJ1-2, is KAGVTQTPRYLIKTRGQQVTLSCSPISGHRSVSWYQQTPGQGLQFLFEYFSETQRNKGNFPGRFSGRQFSNSRSEMNVSTLELGDSALYLCASRAETGLLGGYTFGSGTRLTVV.

V and J are TRBV5-6 and TRBJ1-5; D unresolved. The CDR3 runs to 15 residues. The V end lost 0 bases, the J end lost 2 bases, and 9 bases lay between the germline ends. CDR1 SGHDT and CDR2 YYEEEE come from the germline V gene. The CDR3 is CASSLALAGNQPQHF. The CDR3 DNA sequence: TGTGCCAGCAGCTTGGCTTTAGCGGGCAATCAGCCCCAGCATTTT.

This clone was found once. The rearrangement joins TRBV11-1 to TRBJ2-5; tentative D call: TRBD2 (6 bases). Deletions cut 1 base from V and 5 bases from J, with 14 bases between. The CDR3 has 15 residues. Germline assignment: CDR1 SGHAT and CDR2 FQDESV (reference sequence). The DNA of the CDR3 is TGTGCCAGCAGCTTAGGAGTTACCAGCGGGGAGACCCAGTACTTC. It yields the protein CASSLGVTSGETQYF.

This clone was detected once. V is TRBV5-6 and J is TRBJ2-5; no definite D call. The germline V gene encodes CDR1 SGHDT and CDR2 YYEEEE. The CDR3 has 14 amino acids. Trimming pared 4 bases from V and 3 bases from J, leaving 13 bases between. The CDR3 DNA sequence: TGTGCCAGCAGCCCCTCGTTCGGTAAAGAGACCCAGTACTTC. Translation gives CASSPSFGKETQYF.

This clone was picked up one time. This chain links TRBV5-1 with TRBJ2-5, with a possible D match to TRBD1 (6 bases). V was trimmed by 5 bases and J by 2 bases, leaving 7 bases between them. The CDR3 is 12 residues long. The germline gives CDR1 SGHRS, CDR2 YFSETQ. The CDR3: CASRQGQETQYF. CDR3 nucleotides: TGCGCCAGCAGGCAGGGGCAAGAGACCCAGTACTTC.

This chain uses TRBV28 with TRBJ1-1; D gene unclear. The CDR3 sequence is 14 residues long. The ends were cut back, 4 bases at V and 1 base at J, with 10 bases in the middle. CDR1 is MDHEN, CDR2 SYDVKM, per germline. The CDR3 DNA follows: TGTGCCAGCAGTTCGGGTTCCGGGAACACTGAAGCTTTCTTT. Encoded protein: CASSSGSGNTEAFF.